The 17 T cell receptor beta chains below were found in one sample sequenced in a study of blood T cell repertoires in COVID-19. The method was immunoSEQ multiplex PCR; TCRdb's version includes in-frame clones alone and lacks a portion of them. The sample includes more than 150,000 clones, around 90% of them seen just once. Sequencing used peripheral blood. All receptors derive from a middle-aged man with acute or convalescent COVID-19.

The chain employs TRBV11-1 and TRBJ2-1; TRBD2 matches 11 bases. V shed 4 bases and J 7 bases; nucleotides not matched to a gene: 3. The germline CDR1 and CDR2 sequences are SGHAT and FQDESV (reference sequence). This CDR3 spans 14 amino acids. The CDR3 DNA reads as TGTGCCAGCAGCTCCGGGACTAGCGGAAATGAGCAGTTCTTC. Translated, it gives CASSSGTSGNEQFF.

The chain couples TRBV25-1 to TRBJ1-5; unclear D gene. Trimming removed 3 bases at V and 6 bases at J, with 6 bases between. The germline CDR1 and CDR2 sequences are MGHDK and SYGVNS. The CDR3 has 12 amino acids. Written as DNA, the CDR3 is TGTGCCAGCAGTGACTCCGGTCAGCCCCAGCATTTT. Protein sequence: CASSDSGQPQHF.

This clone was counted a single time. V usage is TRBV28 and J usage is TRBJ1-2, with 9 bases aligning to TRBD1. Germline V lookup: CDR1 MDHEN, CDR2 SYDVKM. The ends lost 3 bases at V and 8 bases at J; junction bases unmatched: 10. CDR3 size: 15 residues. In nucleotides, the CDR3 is TGTGCCAGCAGTTTTCGAGCCCGGACAGGGGAAGGCTACACCTTC. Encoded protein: CASSFRARTGEGYTF.

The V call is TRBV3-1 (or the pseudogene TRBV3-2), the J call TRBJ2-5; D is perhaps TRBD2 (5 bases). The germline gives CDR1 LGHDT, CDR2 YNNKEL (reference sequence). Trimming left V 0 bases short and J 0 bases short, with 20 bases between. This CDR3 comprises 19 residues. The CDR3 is CASSQEGSTSNPNQETQYF. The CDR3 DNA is TGTGCCAGCAGCCAAGAGGGGTCCACTAGTAACCCTAACCAAGAGACCCAGTACTTC.

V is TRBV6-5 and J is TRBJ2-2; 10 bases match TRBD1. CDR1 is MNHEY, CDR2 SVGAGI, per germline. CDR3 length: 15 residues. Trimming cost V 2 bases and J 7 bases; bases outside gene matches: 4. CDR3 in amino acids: CASSYQGQGIGELFF. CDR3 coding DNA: TGTGCCAGCAGTTACCAGGGACAGGGGATCGGGGAGCTGTTTTTT.

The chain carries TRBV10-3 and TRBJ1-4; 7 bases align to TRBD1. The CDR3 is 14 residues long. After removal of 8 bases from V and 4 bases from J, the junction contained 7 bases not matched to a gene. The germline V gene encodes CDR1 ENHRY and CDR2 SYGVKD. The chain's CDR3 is CAISQGDSNEKLFF. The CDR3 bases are TGTGCCATCTCCCAGGGGGACAGTAATGAAAAACTGTTTTTT.

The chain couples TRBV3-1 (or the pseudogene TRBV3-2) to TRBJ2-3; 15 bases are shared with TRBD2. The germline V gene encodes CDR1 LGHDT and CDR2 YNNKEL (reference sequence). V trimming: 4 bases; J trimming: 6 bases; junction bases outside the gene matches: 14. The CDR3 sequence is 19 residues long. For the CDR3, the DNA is TGTGCCAGCAGCCTCGAGGGACTAGCGGGGGGAAATATTCGGGATACGCAGTATTTT. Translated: CASSLEGLAGGNIRDTQYF.

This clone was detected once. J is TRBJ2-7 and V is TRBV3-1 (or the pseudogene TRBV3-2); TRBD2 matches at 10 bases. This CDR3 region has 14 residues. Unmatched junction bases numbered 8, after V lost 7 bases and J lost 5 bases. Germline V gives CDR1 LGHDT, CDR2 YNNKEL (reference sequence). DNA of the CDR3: TGTGCCAGCACTCTAGCGGGAGAATTAAACGAGCAGTACTTC. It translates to CASTLAGELNEQYF.

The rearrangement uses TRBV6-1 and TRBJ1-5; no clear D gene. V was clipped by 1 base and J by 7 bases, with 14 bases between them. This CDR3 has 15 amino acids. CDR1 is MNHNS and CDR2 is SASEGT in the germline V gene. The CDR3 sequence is CASSEGRGSGQPQHF. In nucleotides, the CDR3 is TGTGCCAGCAGTGAAGGGCGAGGGAGTGGGCAGCCCCAGCATTTT.

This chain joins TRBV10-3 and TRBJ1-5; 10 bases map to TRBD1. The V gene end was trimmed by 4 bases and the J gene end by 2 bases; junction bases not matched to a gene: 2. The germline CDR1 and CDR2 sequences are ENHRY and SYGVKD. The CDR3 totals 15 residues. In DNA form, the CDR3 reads TGTGCCATCAGTGGGGGGACAGGGGGCAATCAGCCCCAGCATTTT. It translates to CAISGGTGGNQPQHF.

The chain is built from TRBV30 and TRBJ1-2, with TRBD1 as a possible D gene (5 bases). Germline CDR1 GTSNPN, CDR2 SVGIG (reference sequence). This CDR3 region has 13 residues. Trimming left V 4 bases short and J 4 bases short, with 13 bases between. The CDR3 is CAWKTGSGYGYTF. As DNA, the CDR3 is TGTGCCTGGAAAACAGGCTCGGGCTATGGCTACACCTTC.

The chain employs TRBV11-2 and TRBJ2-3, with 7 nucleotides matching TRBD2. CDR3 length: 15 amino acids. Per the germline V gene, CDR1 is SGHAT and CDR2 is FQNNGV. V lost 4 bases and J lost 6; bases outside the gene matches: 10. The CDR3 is CASSSERGTADTQYF. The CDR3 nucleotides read TGTGCCAGCAGCTCCGAGCGGGGTACCGCTGATACGCAGTATTTT.

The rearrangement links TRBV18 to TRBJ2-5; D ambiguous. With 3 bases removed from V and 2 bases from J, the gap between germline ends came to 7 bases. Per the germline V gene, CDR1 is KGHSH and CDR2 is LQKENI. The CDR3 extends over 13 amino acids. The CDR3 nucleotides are TGTGCCAGCTCACCGGCCTTTCAAGAGACCCAGTACTTC. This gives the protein CASSPAFQETQYF.

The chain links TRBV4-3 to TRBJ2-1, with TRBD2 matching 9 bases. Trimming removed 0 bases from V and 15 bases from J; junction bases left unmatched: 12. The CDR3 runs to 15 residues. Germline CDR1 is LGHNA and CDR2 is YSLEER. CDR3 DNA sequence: TGCGCCAGCAGCCAAGAACGGTCCAGCGGGGGGATTGGGTTCTTC. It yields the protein CASSQERSSGGIGFF.

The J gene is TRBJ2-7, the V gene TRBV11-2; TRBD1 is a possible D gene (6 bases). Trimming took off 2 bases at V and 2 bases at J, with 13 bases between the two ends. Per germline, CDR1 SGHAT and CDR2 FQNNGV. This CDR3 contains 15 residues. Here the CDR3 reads CASSLKDRTTYEQYF. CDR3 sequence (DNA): TGTGCCAGCAGCTTAAAGGACAGAACTACCTACGAGCAGTACTTC.

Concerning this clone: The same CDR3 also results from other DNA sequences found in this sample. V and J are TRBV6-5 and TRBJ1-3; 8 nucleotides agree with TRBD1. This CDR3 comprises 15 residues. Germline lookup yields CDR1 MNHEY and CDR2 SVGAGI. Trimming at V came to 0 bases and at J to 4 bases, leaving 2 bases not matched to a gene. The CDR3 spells CASSYSDRAGNTIYF. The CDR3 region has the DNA TGTGCCAGCAGTTACTCGGACAGGGCAGGAAACACCATATATTTT.

The CDR3 DNA is TGTGCCAGCAGCAACGGACTAGCGGAAGAGACCCAGTACTTC. Protein product: CASSNGLAEETQYF. The chain links TRBV7-9 to TRBJ2-5; TRBD2 aligns across 10 bases. The CDR3 runs 14 residues. Germline V gives CDR1 SEHNR, CDR2 FQNEAQ (reference sequence). V was pared by 5 bases and J by 3 bases, with 3 bases of the junction left unmatched.